The subject of this entry is one T cell receptor (beta chain). Antigen specificity is unknown. CDR1 and CDR2 (germline): KGHDR, SFDVKD. This CDR3 is built from 15 residues. Trimming pared 6 bases from V and 0 bases from J, leaving 11 bases between. Reverse transcription used roughly 0.45 to 1 ug RNA and random hexamers. From the immunoSEQ multiplex PCR reads, TCRdb called clonotypes with MiXCR, one entry per CDR3 protein. The sample comprises fewer than 85,000 distinct CDR3 sequences, 85% to 95% of which are singletons, and under 0.5% rests with the top ten. This sample is drawn from a study of CD8 T cells in Susac syndrome. Study-level results: There were over 15 Susac-specific public clones in total CD8+ repertoires and roughly 5 in CD8+ TEMRA repertoires. The study conceded that its TCR sequencing and HLA analysis involved relatively few individuals.

Each Susac syndrome patient had definite or probable disease by recently defined criteria. Negative isolation yielded CD8+ and CD4+ T cells; FACS enriched TEMRA cells. Sequencing was performed on CD8+ T cells from PBMCs. This TCR was sampled from a human donor with Susac syndrome. V is TRBV24-1 and J is TRBJ2-1; weak D call: TRBD1 (6 bases). DNA for the CDR3: TGTGCCACCAGTCCACGGGACAACTCCTACAATGAGCAGTTCTTC. It specifies CATSPRDNSYNEQFF.